This T cell receptor beta chain was identified in a study of T cells in Graves' hyperthyroidism and ophthalmopathy. It was RNA transcripts that yielded the amplified TCR beta CDR3 regions. The HTBI set primed first-round TCR CDR3 RT-PCR. TCRdb reanalysed the multiplex PCR reads using MiXCR and keeps one entry per CDR3 protein. Found here are hundreds of thousands of distinct CDR3 sequences, roughly a sixth of them singletons; the top ten hold over 15%. This CDR3 region has 14 residues. Per the germline V gene, CDR1 is MNHEY and CDR2 is SVGEGT. V was shortened by 7 bases and J by 1 base, with 13 bases between the two germline ends. Participants, patients aged 18 to 65, had newly diagnosed hyperthyroidism with a duration under 2 months.

The sequence was collected from a woman in her forties or fifties with Graves' hyperthyroidism that later progressed to Graves' ophthalmopathy. V and J are TRBV6-2 or TRBV6-3 and TRBJ1-2; D perhaps matches TRBD1 (6 bases). Material for sequencing was blood. The CDR3 region is CASTRDRFNYGYTF. Written as DNA, the CDR3 is TGTGCCAGCACCCGCGACAGGTTTAACTATGGCTACACCTTC.